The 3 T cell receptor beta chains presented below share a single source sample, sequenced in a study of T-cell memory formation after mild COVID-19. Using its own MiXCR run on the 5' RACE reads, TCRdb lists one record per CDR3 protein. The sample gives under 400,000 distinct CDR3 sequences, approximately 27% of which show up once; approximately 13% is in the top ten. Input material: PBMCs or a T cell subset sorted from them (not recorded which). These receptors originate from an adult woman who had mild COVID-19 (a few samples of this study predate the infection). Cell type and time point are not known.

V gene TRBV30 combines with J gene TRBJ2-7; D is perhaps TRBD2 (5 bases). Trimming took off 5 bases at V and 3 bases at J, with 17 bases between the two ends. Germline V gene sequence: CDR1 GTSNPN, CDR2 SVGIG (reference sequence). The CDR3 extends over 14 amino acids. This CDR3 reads CAWRWRLGVYEQYF. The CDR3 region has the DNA TGTGCCTGGCGGTGGCGGTTGGGAGTCTACGAGCAGTACTTC. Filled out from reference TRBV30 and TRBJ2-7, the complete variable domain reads SQTIHQWPATLVQPVGSPLSLECTVEGTSNPNLYWYRQAAGRGLQLLFYSVGIGQISSEVPQNLSASRPQDRQFILSSKKLLLSDSGFYLCAWRWRLGVYEQYFGPGTRLTVT.

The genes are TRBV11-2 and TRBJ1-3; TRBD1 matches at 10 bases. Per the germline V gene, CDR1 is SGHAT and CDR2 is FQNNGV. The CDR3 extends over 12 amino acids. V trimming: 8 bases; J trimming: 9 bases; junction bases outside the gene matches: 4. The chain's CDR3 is CASVWDRGTIYF. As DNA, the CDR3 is TGTGCCAGCGTCTGGGACAGGGGCACCATATATTTT.

The CDR3 DNA reads TGCAGTGTATCTGAAGCTTTCTTT. This translates into CSVSEAFF. This chain connects TRBV20-1 to TRBJ1-1; D gene unclear. Germline lookup yields CDR1 DFQATT and CDR2 SNEGSKA (reference sequence). V lost 7 bases and J 6 bases, leaving 3 bases between the germline ends. The CDR3 has 8 residues.